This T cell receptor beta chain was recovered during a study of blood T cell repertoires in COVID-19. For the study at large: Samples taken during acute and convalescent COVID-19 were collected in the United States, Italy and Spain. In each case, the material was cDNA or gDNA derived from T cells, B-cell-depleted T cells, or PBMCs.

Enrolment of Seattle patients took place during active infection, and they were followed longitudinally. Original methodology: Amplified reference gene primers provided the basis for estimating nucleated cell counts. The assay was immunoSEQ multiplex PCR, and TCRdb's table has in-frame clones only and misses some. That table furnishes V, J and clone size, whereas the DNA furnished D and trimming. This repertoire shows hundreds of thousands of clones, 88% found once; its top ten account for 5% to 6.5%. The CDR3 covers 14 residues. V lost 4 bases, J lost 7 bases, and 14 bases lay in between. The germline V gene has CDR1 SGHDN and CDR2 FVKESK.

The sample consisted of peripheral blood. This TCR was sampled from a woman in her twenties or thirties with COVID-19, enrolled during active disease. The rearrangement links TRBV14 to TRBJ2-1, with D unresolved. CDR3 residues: CASSRSTAANEQFF. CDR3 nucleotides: TGTGCCAGCAGCCGAAGTACCGCCGCGAATGAGCAGTTCTTC.